This TCR beta chain was identified in a study of shared clonotypes between healthy human individuals (TCRdb year 2020). General notes on the study: The cohort included three men and two women between 18 and 49 years of age. Per donor, leukapheresis produced somewhere between about 0.8 and 9.5 billion PBMCs. Libraries were prepared and TCR repertoires were sequenced by different laboratories using diverse techniques, in order to increase sequencing depth and limit assay-specific biases. To estimate repertoire size and how much clonotype sharing occurs between individuals, the study deeply sequenced the blood TCR repertoires of five healthy adults. For each donor, three plates each were used for CD4 naive and CD4 memory, two plates were used for CD8 naive, and one plate was used for CD8 memory.

TCR CDR3 regions were amplified from genomic DNA by multiplex PCR using the deep immunoSEQ assay. Extracted genomic DNA from each cell subset was distributed evenly across all wells of several immunoSEQ 96-well plates, and each plate was treated as a replicate. For sorted subsets, around 0.2 ug of genomic DNA, equivalent to around 30,000 T cell genomes, went into each replicate PCR. The purified libraries were quantified using a Qubit 3.0 fluorometer, sized with a Bioanalyzer 2100, and then quantified again using the KAPA Library Quantification kit. Each immunoSEQ 96-well plate was sequenced on its own single-read 150-cycle Illumina NextSeq 550 flow cell. As for the authors' bioinformatics: Because only junctional sequences without quality scores were contained in the immunoSEQ output, filtering matching that applied to full-length reads could not be performed. Sequences were annotated with PyIR, a Python wrapper for IgBLAST v1.9, using IMGT germline references to assign V/J genes and CDR3. Reads were filtered out if the reads had weak V/J assignments (E-value above 1e-6), no CDR3, stop codons, out-of-frame junctions, or ambiguous translated residues. V3J clonotypes were defined as sequences sharing the same inferred V gene, J gene, and CDR3 amino acid sequence. To compute the percentage overlap between repertoires, the number of shared unique clonotypes was divided by the size of the smaller repertoire. Richness of each repertoire was evaluated using RTK rarefaction, the Chao1 estimator, and Recon v2.1 estimates of unobserved clonotypes. OLGA was used to compute generation probabilities for all TCRbeta clonotypes that the gDNA method yielded from several donors. TCRdb stores this immuneACCESS table with in-frame sequences only. Part of the clones is absent; in the studies checked, under half of the shortfall reflects unresolved V genes, and no reason is known for the rest. The V and J calls and clone size were taken over from that table, and D and trimming were inferred from the DNA. Here the sample has approximately 1.9 million clones; roughly 93% occur a single time. The biggest ten clones account for roughly 1.7% of the sample.

The paper's findings and limits, for the study overall: Incomplete sequencing was indicated by rarefaction of sorted-subset datasets, despite the large sequencing depth. Based on pairwise subsampling, the degree of clonotype sharing among donors was expected to be affected by sequencing depth. Sampling was restricted to blood, and TCR repertoires in tissue are likely to differ from TCR repertoires in blood. Because the study included a small number of donors, the genetic and exposure-history diversity represented was limited. Higher generation probabilities were observed for clonotypes shared by all four sorted-subset donors than for non-shared clonotypes. Naive subsets generally had larger estimated clonotype richness than memory subsets. Across a handful of donors, around 5% of naive CD4, 3.5% of naive CD8, around 2.1% of memory CD4, and approximately 0.4% of memory CD8 clonotypes were shared.

For the CD8 naive samples, CD45RO-negative cells were positively selected for CCR7, yielding a CD45RA+CCR7+ population from which TemRA cells were excluded. Healthy HIV-negative adults with no recently reported acute infections or vaccinations were included as donors. Only Caucasian adults living in Nashville, Tennessee, USA were represented among the donors. Blood was collected by leukapheresis, and PBMCs were isolated by Ficoll-Histopaque density gradient centrifugation and then cryopreserved in liquid nitrogen vapor phase. Analytical flow cytometry was used to check the purity and quantity of every magnetically sorted T cell population. Genomic DNA was isolated from each sorted fraction and quantified by UV absorbance on a Nanodrop 2000c. Sequences MNHNY (CDR1) and SVGAGI (CDR2) are obtained from the germline V gene (reference sequence). There are 14 amino acids in the CDR3, from cysteine to phenylalanine inclusive. The DNA shown is the 42-base CDR3, in frame from base 1. V is clipped by 0 bases and J by 1 base, and the sequence between their germline boundaries is 6 bases long.

Points on this clone: This clone's antigen is unknown. It has no much larger one-base neighbor in the sample; base qualities were not kept.

Source material: naive CD8+ T cells from PBMCs. Interpreted using the paper, the cell subset or site label stands for: CD45RA+CCR7+. This TCR derives from a man younger than 35 in good health. Some clones in this sample may be carry-over from other donors' samples. The chain employs TRBV6-6 and TRBJ2-5; the D gene is not confidently resolved. The bases are TGTGCCAGCAGTTACTCTTCCCCCCAAGAGACCCAGTACTTC. It codes for CASSYSSPQETQYF.